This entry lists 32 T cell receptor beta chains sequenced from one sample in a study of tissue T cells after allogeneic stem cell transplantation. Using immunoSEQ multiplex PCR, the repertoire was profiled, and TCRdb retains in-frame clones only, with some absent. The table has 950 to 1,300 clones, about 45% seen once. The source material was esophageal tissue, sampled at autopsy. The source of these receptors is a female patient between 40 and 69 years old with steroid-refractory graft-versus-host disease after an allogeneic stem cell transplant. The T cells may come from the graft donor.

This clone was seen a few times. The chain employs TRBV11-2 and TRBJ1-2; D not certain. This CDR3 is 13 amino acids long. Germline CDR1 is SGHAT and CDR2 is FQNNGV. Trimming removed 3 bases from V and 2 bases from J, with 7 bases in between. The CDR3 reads CASSLTDNYGYTF. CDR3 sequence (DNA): TGTGCCAGCAGCTTGACGGACAACTATGGCTACACCTTC.

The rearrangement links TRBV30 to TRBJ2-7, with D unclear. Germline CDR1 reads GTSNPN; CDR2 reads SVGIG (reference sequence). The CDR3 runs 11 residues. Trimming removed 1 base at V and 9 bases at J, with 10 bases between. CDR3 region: CAWSALSAQYF. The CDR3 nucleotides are TGTGCCTGGAGTGCCCTGAGTGCGCAGTACTTC.

CDR3 nucleotides: TGTGCCAGCAGTGAAGCAGGAAGGGCTGGGGCCAACGTCCTGACTTTC. It translates to CASSEAGRAGANVLTF. The rearrangement uses TRBV2 and TRBJ2-6; D is undetermined. Trimming removed 0 bases from V and 2 bases from J, with 8 bases in between. The length of the CDR3 is 16 residues. Germline V gene data show CDR1 as SNHLY and CDR2 as FYNNEI.

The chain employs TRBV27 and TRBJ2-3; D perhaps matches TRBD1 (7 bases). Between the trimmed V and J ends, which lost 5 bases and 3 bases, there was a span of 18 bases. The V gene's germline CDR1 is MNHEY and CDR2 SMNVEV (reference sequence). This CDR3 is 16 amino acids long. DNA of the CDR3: TGTGCCAGCAGTCCCCGGCAGGGGGGTCTGACAGATACGCAGTATTTT. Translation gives CASSPRQGGLTDTQYF.

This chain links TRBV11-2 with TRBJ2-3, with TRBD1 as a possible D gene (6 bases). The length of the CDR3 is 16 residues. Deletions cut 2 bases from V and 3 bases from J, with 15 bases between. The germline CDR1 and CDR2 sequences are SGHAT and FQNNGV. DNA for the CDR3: TGTGCCAGCAGCTTACTAGACCTTAGGGGGACAGATACGCAGTATTTT. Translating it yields CASSLLDLRGTDTQYF.

CDR3 sequence: CASSTVSGRADEQFF. The CDR3 DNA is TGTGCCAGCTCGACCGTTAGCGGGAGGGCCGATGAGCAGTTCTTC. The chain is built from TRBV18 and TRBJ2-1; 11 positions agree with TRBD2. The CDR3 has 15 residues. V lost 6 bases, J lost 8 bases, and 9 bases stayed unmatched. CDR1 and CDR2 (germline): KGHSH, LQKENI.

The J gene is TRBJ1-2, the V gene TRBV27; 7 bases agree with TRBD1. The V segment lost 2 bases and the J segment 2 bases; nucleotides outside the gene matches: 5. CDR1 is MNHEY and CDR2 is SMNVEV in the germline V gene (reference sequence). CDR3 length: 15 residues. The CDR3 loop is CASSLRRGLNYGYTF. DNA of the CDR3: TGTGCCAGCAGTTTACGAAGGGGGCTAAACTATGGCTACACCTTC.

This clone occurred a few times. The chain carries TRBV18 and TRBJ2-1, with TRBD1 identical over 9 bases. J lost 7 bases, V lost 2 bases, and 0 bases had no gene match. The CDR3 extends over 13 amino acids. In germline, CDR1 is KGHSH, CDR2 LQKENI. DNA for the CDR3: TGTGCCAGCTCACCAGGGACAGGGAATGAGCAGTTCTTC. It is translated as CASSPGTGNEQFF.

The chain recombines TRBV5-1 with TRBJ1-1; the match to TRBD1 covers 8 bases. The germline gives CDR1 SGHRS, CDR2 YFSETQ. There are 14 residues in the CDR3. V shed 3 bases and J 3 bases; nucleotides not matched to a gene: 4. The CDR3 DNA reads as TGCGCCAGCAGCTCCAGGGGGCAGTACACTGAAGCTTTCTTT. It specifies CASSSRGQYTEAFF.

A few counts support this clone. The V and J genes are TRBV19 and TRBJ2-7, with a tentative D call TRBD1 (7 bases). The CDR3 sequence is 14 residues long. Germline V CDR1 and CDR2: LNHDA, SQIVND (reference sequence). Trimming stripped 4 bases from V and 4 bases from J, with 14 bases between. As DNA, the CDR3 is TGTGCCAGTAGTACCCGCAGGGGGGAATACGAGCAGTACTTC. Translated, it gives CASSTRRGEYEQYF. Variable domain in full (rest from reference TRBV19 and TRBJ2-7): DGGITQSPKYLFRKEGQNVTLSCEQNLNHDAMYWYRQDPGQGLRLIYYSQIVNDFQKGDIAEGYSVSREKKESFPLTVTSAQKNPTAFYLCASSTRRGEYEQYFGPGTRLTVT.

The CDR3 region has the DNA TGCGCCAGCAGCCAAGATCCGCGCTACGAGCAGTACTTC. Amino acids: CASSQDPRYEQYF. The V and J genes are TRBV4-1 and TRBJ2-7; no reliable D call. The germline V gene encodes CDR1 MGHRA and CDR2 YSYEKL. Trimming removed 0 bases from V and 3 bases from J, with 6 bases in between. The CDR3 consists of 13 residues.

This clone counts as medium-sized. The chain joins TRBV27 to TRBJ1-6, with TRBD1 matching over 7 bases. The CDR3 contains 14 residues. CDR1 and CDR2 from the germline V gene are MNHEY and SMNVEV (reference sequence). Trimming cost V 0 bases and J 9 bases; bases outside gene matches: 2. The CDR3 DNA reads TGTGCCAGCAGTTTATCTCCAGGGGGTTCACCCCTCCACTTT. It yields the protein CASSLSPGGSPLHF.

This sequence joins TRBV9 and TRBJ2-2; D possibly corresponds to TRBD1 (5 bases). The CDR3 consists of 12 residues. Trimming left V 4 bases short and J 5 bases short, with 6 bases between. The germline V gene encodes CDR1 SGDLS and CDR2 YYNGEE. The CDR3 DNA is TGTGCCAGCAGCAAGGGGACCGGGGAGCTGTTTTTT. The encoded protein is CASSKGTGELFF.

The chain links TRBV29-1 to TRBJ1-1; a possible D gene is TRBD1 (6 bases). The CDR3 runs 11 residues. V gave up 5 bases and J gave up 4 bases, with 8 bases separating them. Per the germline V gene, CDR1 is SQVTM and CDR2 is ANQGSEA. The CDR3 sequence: CSVRGGTEAFF. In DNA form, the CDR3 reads TGCAGCGTTAGGGGGGGCACTGAAGCTTTCTTT.

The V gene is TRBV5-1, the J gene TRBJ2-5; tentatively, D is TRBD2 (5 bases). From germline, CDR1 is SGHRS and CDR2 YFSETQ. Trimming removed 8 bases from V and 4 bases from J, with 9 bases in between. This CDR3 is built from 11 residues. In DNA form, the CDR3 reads TGCGCCAGTGGACTGGCAGAGACCCAGTACTTC. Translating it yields CASGLAETQYF.

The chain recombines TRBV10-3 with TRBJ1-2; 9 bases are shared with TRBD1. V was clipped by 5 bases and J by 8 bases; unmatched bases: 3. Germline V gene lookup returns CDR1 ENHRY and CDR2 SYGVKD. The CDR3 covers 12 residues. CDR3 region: CAISFDRGGYTF. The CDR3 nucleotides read TGTGCCATCAGTTTCGACAGGGGGGGCTACACCTTC.

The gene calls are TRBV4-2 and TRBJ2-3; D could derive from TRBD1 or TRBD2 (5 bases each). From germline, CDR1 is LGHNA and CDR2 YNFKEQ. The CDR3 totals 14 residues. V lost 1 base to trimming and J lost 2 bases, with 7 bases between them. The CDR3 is CASSQVGDTDTQYF. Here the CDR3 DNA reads TGTGCCAGCAGCCAAGTGGGGGACACAGATACGCAGTATTTT.

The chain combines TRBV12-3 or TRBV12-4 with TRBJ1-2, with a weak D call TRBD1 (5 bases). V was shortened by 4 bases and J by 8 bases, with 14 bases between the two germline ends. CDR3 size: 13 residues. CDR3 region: CASSSRAGKGYTF. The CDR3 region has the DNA TGTGCCAGCAGTTCCAGGGCAGGGAAAGGCTACACCTTC.

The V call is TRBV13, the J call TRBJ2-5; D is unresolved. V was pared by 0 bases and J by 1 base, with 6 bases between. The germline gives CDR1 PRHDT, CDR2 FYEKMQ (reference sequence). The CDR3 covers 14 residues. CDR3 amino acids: CASSLGRLQETQYF. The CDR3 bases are TGTGCCAGCAGCTTAGGCCGGCTCCAAGAGACCCAGTACTTC.

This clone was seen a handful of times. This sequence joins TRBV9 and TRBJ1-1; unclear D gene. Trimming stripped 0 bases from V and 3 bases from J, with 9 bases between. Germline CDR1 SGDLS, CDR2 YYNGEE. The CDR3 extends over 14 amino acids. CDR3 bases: TGTGCCAGCAGCGTAGACGGGGTACACACTGAAGCTTTCTTT. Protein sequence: CASSVDGVHTEAFF. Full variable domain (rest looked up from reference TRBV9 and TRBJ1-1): DSGVTQTPKHLITATGQRVTLRCSPRSGDLSVYWYQQSLDQGLQFLIQYYNGEERAKGNILERFSAQQFPDLHSELNLSSLELGDSALYFCASSVDGVHTEAFFGQGTRLTVV.

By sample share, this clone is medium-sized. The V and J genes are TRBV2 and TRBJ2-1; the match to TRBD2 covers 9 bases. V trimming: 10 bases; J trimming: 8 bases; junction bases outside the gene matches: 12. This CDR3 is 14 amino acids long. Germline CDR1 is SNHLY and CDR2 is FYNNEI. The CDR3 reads CANSPGLAVDEQFF. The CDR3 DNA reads TGTGCCAATTCGCCGGGACTAGCAGTCGATGAGCAGTTCTTC.

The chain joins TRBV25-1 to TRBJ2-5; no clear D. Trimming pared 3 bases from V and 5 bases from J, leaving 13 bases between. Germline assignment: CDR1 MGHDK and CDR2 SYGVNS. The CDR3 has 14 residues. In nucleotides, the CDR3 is TGTGCCAGCAGTGACTGGTCCAGCTCCGAGACCCAGTACTTC. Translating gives CASSDWSSSETQYF.

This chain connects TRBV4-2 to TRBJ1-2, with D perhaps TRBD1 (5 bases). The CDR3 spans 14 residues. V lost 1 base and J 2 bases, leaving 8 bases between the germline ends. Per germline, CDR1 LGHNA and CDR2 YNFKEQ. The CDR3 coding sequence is TGTGCCAGCAGCCAAGCGACAGAAAACTATGGCTACACCTTC. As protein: CASSQATENYGYTF.

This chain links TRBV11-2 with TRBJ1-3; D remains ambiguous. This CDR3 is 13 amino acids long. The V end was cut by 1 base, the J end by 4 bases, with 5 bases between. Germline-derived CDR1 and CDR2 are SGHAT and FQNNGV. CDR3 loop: CASSLGPGNTIYF. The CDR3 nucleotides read TGTGCCAGCAGCTTAGGCCCCGGAAACACCATATATTTT.

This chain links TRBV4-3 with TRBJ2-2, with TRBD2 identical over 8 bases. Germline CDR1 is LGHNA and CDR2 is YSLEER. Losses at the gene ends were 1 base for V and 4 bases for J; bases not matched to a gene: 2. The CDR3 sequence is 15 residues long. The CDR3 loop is CASSQGRGVTGELFF. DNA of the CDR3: TGCGCCAGCAGCCAAGGGCGGGGGGTCACCGGGGAGCTGTTTTTT.

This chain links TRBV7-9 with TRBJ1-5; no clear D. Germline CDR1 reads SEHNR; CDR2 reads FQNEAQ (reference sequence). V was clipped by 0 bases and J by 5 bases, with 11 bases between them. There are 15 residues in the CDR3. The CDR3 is CASSLAGGNDQPQHF. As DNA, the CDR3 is TGTGCCAGCAGCTTAGCTGGAGGGAATGATCAGCCCCAGCATTTT.

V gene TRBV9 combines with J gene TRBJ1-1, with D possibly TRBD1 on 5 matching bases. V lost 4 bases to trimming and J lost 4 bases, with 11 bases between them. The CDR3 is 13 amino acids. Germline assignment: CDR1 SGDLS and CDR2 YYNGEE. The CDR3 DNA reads TGTGCCAGCAGCTCAGGGTTGGGCACTGAAGCTTTCTTT. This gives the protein CASSSGLGTEAFF.

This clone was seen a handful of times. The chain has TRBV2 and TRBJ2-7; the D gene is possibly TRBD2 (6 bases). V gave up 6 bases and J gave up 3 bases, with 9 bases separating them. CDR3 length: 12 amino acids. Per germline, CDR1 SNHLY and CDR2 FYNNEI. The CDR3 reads CASRGGVYEQYF. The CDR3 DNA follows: TGTGCCAGCAGAGGCGGGGTCTACGAGCAGTACTTC.

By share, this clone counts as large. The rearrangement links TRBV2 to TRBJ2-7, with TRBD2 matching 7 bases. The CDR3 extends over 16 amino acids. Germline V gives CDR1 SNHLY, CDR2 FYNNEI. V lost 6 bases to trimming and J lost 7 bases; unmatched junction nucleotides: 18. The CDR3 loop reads CASRGGWASGRGEQYF. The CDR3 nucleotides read TGTGCCAGCAGGGGCGGGTGGGCTAGCGGACGAGGAGAGCAGTACTTC.

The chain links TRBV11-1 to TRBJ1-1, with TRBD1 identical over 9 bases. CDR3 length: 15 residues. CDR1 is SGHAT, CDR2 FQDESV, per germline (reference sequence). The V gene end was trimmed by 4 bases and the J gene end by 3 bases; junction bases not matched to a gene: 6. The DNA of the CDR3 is TGTGCCAGCAGCTCGGGACAGGGAGGGGACACTGAAGCTTTCTTT. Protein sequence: CASSSGQGGDTEAFF. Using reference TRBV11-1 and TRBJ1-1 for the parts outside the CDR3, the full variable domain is EAEVAQSPRYKITEKSQAVAFWCDPISGHATLYWYRQILGQGPELLVQFQDESVVDDSQLPKDRFSAERLKGVDSTLKIQPAELGDSAMYLCASSSGQGGDTEAFFGQGTRLTVV.

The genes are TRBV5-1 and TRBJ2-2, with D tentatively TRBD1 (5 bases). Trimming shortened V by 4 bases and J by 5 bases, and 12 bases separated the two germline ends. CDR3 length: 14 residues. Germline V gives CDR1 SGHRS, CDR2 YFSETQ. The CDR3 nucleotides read TGCGCCAGCAGCCCCCAGGGCGTGACCGGGGAGCTGTTTTTT. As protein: CASSPQGVTGELFF.

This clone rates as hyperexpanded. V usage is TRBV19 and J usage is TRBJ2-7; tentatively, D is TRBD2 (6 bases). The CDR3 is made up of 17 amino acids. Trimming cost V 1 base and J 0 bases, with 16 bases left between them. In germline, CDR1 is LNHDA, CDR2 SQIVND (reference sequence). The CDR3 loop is CASSIALPGLDSYEQYF. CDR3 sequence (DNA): TGTGCCAGTAGTATAGCCCTCCCGGGACTGGACTCCTACGAGCAGTACTTC.